Listed below are T cell receptor beta chains from one sample, sequenced in a study of graft-versus-host responses after intestinal transplantation. Libraries were prepared by immunoSEQ multiplex PCR; TCRdb keeps only in-frame clonotypes and omits some of them. The profile shows 40,000 to 55,000 clones, roughly 91% of them singletons. Sequenced here: PBMCs, sampled 524 days after transplant. The receptors were sampled from a human patient who received an intestinal transplant, so some T cells may come from the graft donor. Both conserved end residues are part of each CDR3. A D gene is named only where the DNA matches it firmly.

>TRBD1|TRBJ1-2|TRBV28
TGTGCCAGCAGTCAACAGGGGTTAGGCGTCCATGGCTACACCTTC
CASSQQGLGVHGYTF
>NA|TRBJ1-1|TRBV5-6
TGTGCCAGCAGCTTGGTGGGGGCTTCGTTTGTCACTGAAGCTTTCTTT
CASSLVGASFVTEAFF
>NA|TRBJ2-7|TRBV6-5
TGTGCCAGCAGTTCACGGTTGGATGGCTTCTACGAGCAGTACTTC
CASSSRLDGFYEQYF
>NA|TRBJ2-1|TRBV21-1
TGTGCCAGCAGCGAAACCGGGACGGATAGCTACAATGAGCAGTTCTTC
CASSETGTDSYNEQFF
>TRBD2|TRBJ2-7|TRBV29-1
TGCAGCGCCCGACTAGCGGGAGAGGGCGAGCAGTACTTC
CSARLAGEGEQYF
>NA|TRBJ1-4|TRBV7-2
TGTGCCAGCAGCTTAATGGGCAGGGTAGGCGAAAAACTGTTTTTT
CASSLMGRVGEKLFF
>TRBD2|TRBJ2-3|TRBV7-3
TGTGCCAGCAGCCTGTCTAGCGGGTTCACAGATACGCAGTATTTT
CASSLSSGFTDTQYF
>NA|TRBJ2-1|TRBV5-1
TGCGCCAGCAGCGTTACGTGGAATGAGCAGTTCTTC
CASSVTWNEQFF
>TRBD2|TRBJ2-1|TRBV18
TGTGCCAGCTCACCACGGACTAGCGGGAGCTCCTACAATGAGCAGTTCTTC
CASSPRTSGSSYNEQFF
>TRBD1|TRBJ2-1|TRBV9
TGTGCCAGCAGCGTAGCTGGGGACAGGGGGCCCCAATCCTACAATGAGCAGTTCTTC
CASSVAGDRGPQSYNEQFF
>NA|TRBJ1-2|TRBV6-1
TGTGCCAGCAGTGAAGGGGGGGGGCCTTCTAACTATGGCTACACCTTC
CASSEGGGPSNYGYTF
>NA|TRBJ1-1|TRBV7-6
TGTGCCAGCAGCTTAGCTGGGGAGGATGGTGAAGCTTTCTTT
CASSLAGEDGEAFF
>NA|TRBJ1-2|TRBV30
TGTGCCTGGAATGTGGCCTATGGCTACACCTTC
CAWNVAYGYTF
>NA|TRBJ2-1|TRBV2
TGTGCCAGCCACTCAGCCCAGGGACCATTGGCGATGAATGAGCAGTTCTTC
CASHSAQGPLAMNEQFF
>NA|TRBJ1-1|TRBV5-5
TGTGCCAGCATATCCGTCGGGCGGAAAAACACTGAAGCTTTCTTT
CASISVGRKNTEAFF